This TCR beta chain was sequenced for a study of cytomegalovirus exposure and HLA in healthy donors. Notes on the study in general: According to the study, roughly 160 TCR beta chains were cytomegalovirus-associated.

In the case of this clone: Its antigen remains unknown.

The V end lost 4 bases, the J end lost 6 bases, and 16 bases lay between the germline ends. The CDR3 has 14 residues. Germline V gene sequence: CDR1 SGHNT, CDR2 YYREEE (reference sequence). A multiplex PCR was run with 60 Vbeta primers and 13 Jbeta primers. Generated by immunoSEQ multiplex PCR, the TCRdb table keeps only in-frame clones and is missing some. The sample carries 98,000 or so clones, 77% recorded once. The TCR was taken from a female donor in good health and CMV-seronegative. The sequencing sample was made of PBMCs. This chain connects TRBV5-4 to TRBJ1-1, with D maybe TRBD1 (5 bases). The CDR3 region is CASSPGGTRAEAFF. The CDR3 DNA follows: TGTGCCAGCAGCCCGGGGGGGACTAGGGCTGAAGCTTTCTTT.